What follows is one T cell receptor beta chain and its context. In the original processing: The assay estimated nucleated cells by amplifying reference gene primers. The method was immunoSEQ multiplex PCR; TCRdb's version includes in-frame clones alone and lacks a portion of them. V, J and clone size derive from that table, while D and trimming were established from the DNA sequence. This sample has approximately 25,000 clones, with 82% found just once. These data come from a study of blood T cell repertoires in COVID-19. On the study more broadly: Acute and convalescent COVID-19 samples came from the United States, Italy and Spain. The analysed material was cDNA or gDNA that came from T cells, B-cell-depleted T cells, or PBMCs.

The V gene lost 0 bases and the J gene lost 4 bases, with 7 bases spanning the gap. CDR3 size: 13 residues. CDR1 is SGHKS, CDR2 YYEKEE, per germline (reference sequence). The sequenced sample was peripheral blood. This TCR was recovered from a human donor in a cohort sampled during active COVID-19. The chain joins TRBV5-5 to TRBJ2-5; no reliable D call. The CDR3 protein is CASSLAVGETQYF. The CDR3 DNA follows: TGTGCCAGCAGCTTGGCGGTTGGAGAGACCCAGTACTTC.